This entry describes one T cell receptor (beta chain). The CDR3 is 21 amino acids. Per the germline V gene, CDR1 is SGDLS and CDR2 is YYNGEE. V dropped 3 bases and J dropped 0; count of bases not matched to a gene: 18. The data stem from a study of T cell changes during pregnancy in multiple sclerosis. Produced via immunoSEQ multiplex PCR; TCRdb's table is partial and in-frame only. This table holds tens of thousands of clones, about nine tenths found once. The TCR was taken from a female donor in good health, enrolled as a control in a pregnancy study. The rearrangement joins TRBV9 to TRBJ2-1; the match to TRBD1 covers 10 bases. Material: peripheral blood, obtained after pregnancy. The CDR3 here is CASSGGATGGAWGGSYNEQFF. The DNA of the CDR3 is TGTGCCAGCAGCGGCGGGGCGACAGGGGGCGCTTGGGGGGGCTCCTACAATGAGCAGTTCTTC.